The 9 T cell receptor beta chains reported below all come from one sample, sequenced in a study of blood T cells in healthy people across ages. Combining a sample-barcoded 5' primer with a J-beta primer mix, a second PCR ran for 7 to 11 cycles. TCRdb re-analysed the 5' RACE reads in MiXCR, keeping a single row per CDR3 protein. The sample consists of more than 800,000 distinct CDR3 sequences, around 26% of them appearing once. Sequencing input: blood. These receptors were taken from a woman older than 75 in good health.

A remark on this clonotype: A read error is possible here, since a much larger clone lies one base away. Likely a read error: the CDR3 ends without its conserved phenylalanine or tryptophan. CDR3 amino acids: CASSRTGPGGYTS. The CDR3, as DNA: TGTGCCAGCAGTCGGACAGGCCCAGGAGGCTACACCTCC. The V gene is TRBV6-5, the J gene TRBJ1-2; 7 bases are shared with TRBD1. The junction had 8 bases not matched to a gene; V was cut back by 5 bases and J by 8 bases. This CDR3 has 13 amino acids. Germline V gene sequence: CDR1 MNHEY, CDR2 SVGAGI.

This clonotype was counted many times. The chain employs TRBV7-9 and TRBJ2-5; the D gene is possibly TRBD2 (7 bases). CDR1 SEHNR and CDR2 FQNEAQ come from the germline V gene (reference sequence). The length of the CDR3 is 16 residues. The V gene lost 1 base and the J gene lost 5 bases, with 17 bases spanning the gap. CDR3 sequence (DNA): TGTGCCAGCAGCTTAGGATTGTTCAGGGGAGGGGAGACCCAGTACTTC. Amino acid sequence: CASSLGLFRGGETQYF. The whole variable domain, filled in from reference TRBV7-9 and TRBJ2-5, reads DTGVSQNPRHKITKRGQNVTFRCDPISEHNRLYWYRQTLGQGPEFLTYFQNEAQLEKSRLLSDRFSAERPKGSFSTLEIQRTEQGDSAMYLCASSLGLFRGGETQYFGPGTRLLVL.

Worth noting for this clonotype: Being one base from a much bigger clone, this may be a read error. The chain is built from TRBV2 and TRBJ2-7, with D tentatively TRBD2 (6 bases). This CDR3 has 11 residues. Trimming stripped 11 bases from V and 6 bases from J, with 14 bases between. Germline V lookup: CDR1 SNHLY, CDR2 FYNNEI. The CDR3 loop reads CAGSTRIEQYF. The CDR3 region has the DNA TGTGCCGGCTCGACTAGAATCGAGCAGTACTTC.

The V call is TRBV20-1, the J call TRBJ2-1; TRBD1 matches 8 bases. The CDR3 is 14 residues long. Germline V gives CDR1 DFQATT, CDR2 SNEGSKA (reference sequence). The J segment lost 10 bases and the V segment lost 6 bases, leaving 14 bases of the junction unmatched. The CDR3 DNA is TGCAGTGCGAGACGCCGGGACAGGACCTACGAGCAGTTCTTC. Translated, it gives CSARRRDRTYEQFF.

The table lists this clonotype with a few counts. An end of the junction does not agree with germline; a read error may underlie this. This sequence joins TRBV20-1 and TRBJ2-3; 9 positions agree with TRBD2. Per the germline V gene, CDR1 is DFQATT and CDR2 is SNEGSKA (reference sequence). The CDR3 has 14 residues. CDR3 sequence reads: CSASRGGDTDMQYF. CDR3 in DNA: TGCAGTGCTAGTCGCGGGGGGGACACAGATATGCAGTATTTT.

This clonotype was picked up many times. This chain links TRBV7-6 with TRBJ2-3; 11 bases are shared with TRBD2. CDR1 is SGHVS and CDR2 is FNYEAQ in the germline V gene. This CDR3 contains 17 residues. With V trimmed by 5 bases and J by 6 bases, 13 bases remained unmatched. In nucleotides, the CDR3 is TGTGCCAGCAGCCGCAGCCCGGCTAGCGGGGGGAAGGATACGCAGTATTTT. Protein sequence: CASSRSPASGGKDTQYF.

There are many counts of this clonotype. J is TRBJ1-2 and V is TRBV6-5, with 8 bases fitting TRBD1. This CDR3 has 14 amino acids. Trimming cost V 8 bases and J 4 bases; bases outside gene matches: 9. The germline V gene has CDR1 MNHEY and CDR2 SVGAGI. The CDR3 here is CASGRDRPPYGYTF. For the CDR3, the DNA is TGTGCCAGCGGGCGGGACAGGCCCCCCTATGGCTACACCTTC.

In its sample, this clonotype was seen a few times. V and J are TRBV9 and TRBJ1-2, with D perhaps matching TRBD1 (6 bases). The CDR3 is made up of 13 amino acids. The germline V gene encodes CDR1 SGDLS and CDR2 YYNGEE. The germline V and J ends were trimmed by 0 bases and 7 bases, with 10 bases remaining between them. CDR3: CASSVEQGGGYTF. DNA for the CDR3: TGTGCCAGCAGCGTAGAACAGGGTGGTGGCTACACCTTC. Supplemented by reference TRBV9 and TRBJ1-2, the full variable domain reads DSGVTQTPKHLITATGQRVTLRCSPRSGDLSVYWYQQSLDQGLQFLIQYYNGEERAKGNILERFSAQQFPDLHSELNLSSLELGDSALYFCASSVEQGGGYTFGSGTRLTVV.

The chain has TRBV6-4 and TRBJ2-5; no firm D call. Trimming pared 0 bases from V and 5 bases from J, leaving 7 bases between. Germline V gives CDR1 MRHNA, CDR2 SNTAGT. CDR3 length: 13 amino acids. This CDR3 is CASSDSIGETQYF. The CDR3 DNA reads as TGTGCCAGCAGTGACTCGATTGGCGAGACCCAGTACTTC.